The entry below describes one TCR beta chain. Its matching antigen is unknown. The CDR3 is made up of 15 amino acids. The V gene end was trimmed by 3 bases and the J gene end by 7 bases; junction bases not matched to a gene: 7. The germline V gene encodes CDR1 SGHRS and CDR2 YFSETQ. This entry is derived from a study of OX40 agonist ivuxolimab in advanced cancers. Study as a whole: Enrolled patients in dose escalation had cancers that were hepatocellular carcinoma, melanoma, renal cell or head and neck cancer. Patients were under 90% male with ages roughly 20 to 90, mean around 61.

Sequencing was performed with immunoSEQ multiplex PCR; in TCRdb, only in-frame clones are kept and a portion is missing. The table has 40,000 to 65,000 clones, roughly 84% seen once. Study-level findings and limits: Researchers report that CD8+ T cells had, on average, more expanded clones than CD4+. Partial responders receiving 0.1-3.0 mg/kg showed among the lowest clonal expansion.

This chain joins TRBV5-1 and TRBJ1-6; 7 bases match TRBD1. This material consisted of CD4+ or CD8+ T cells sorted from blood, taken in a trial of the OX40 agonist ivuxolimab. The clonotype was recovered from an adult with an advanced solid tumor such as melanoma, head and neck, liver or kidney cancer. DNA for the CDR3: TGCGCCAGCAGCTCGAGGACAGGAAAAAATTCACCCCTCCACTTT. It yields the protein CASSSRTGKNSPLHF.